One sample yielded the 7 T cell receptor beta chains listed below, sequenced in a study of blood T cell repertoires in COVID-19. This table comes from immunoSEQ multiplex PCR, and its TCRdb copy is limited to in-frame clones, with some not included. The sample lists around 370,000 clones; almost 90% were seen once. The sequencing input was peripheral blood. Receptors were obtained from a man aged 18 to 35 with active or convalescent COVID-19.

This chain joins TRBV24-1 and TRBJ2-2; TRBD1 aligns across 10 bases. CDR3 length equals 17 residues. Unmatched junction bases numbered 5, after V lost 4 bases and J lost 1 base. Germline values: CDR1 KGHDR, CDR2 SFDVKD. The CDR3 nucleotides are TGTGCCACCAGTGAAGAGGGACAGGGGTGGAACACCGGGGAGCTGTTTTTT. This translates into CATSEEGQGWNTGELFF.

The chain recombines TRBV29-1 with TRBJ2-7; D uncertain. V was pared by 4 bases and J by 3 bases, with 10 bases between. The CDR3 sequence is 12 residues long. The germline V gene has CDR1 SQVTM and CDR2 ANQGSEA. CDR3 residues: CSVVGQYYEQYF. Here the CDR3 DNA reads TGCAGCGTTGTTGGGCAATACTACGAGCAGTACTTC.

CDR3 protein: CSVDRVGETQYF. The CDR3 DNA is TGCAGCGTGGACAGGGTTGGAGAGACCCAGTACTTC. This sequence joins TRBV29-1 and TRBJ2-5; TRBD1 agrees at 8 bases. Losses at the gene ends were 6 bases for V and 4 bases for J; bases not matched to a gene: 4. Germline lookup yields CDR1 SQVTM and CDR2 ANQGSEA. This CDR3 has 12 residues.

This clone is a singleton in its sample. This chain joins TRBV5-1 and TRBJ2-5; TRBD2 aligns across 11 bases. The CDR3 covers 16 residues. J lost 1 base, V lost 4 bases, and 6 bases had no gene match. Germline V gene sequence: CDR1 SGHRS, CDR2 YFSETQ. CDR3 in DNA: TGCGCCAGCAGCCTGGAACTAGCGGGAGCCCAAGAGACCCAGTACTTC. This gives the protein CASSLELAGAQETQYF.

This clone came up once. The CDR3 sequence: CASRPEGSANSPLHF. The CDR3 DNA reads as TGCGCCAGCAGGCCCGAGGGTTCTGCGAATTCACCCCTCCACTTT. V usage is TRBV5-1 and J usage is TRBJ1-6; D gene ambiguous. This CDR3 is built from 15 residues. CDR1 and CDR2 from the germline V gene are SGHRS and YFSETQ. Trimming pared 5 bases from V and 7 bases from J, leaving 16 bases between.

The rearrangement joins TRBV5-4 to TRBJ2-7; possibly TRBD2 for D (5 bases). The CDR3 spans 15 residues. V lost 4 bases, J lost 4 bases, and 18 bases lay in between. Looked up from germline, CDR1 is SGHNT and CDR2 is YYREEE (reference sequence). CDR3 loop: CASSAPLRGLYEQYF. The CDR3 DNA reads as TGTGCCAGCAGCGCCCCACTTCGCGGGTTGTACGAGCAGTACTTC.

This clone appeared once. This chain links TRBV6-5 with TRBJ2-4, with 9 bases lining up with TRBD2. This CDR3 is built from 15 residues. With V trimmed by 5 bases and J by 5 bases, 7 bases remained unmatched. Looked up from germline, CDR1 is MNHEY and CDR2 is SVGAGI. CDR3 region: CASSLSGSEENIQYF. For the CDR3, the DNA is TGTGCCAGCAGTCTTAGCGGGAGTGAGGAAAACATTCAGTACTTC.